Below, one T cell receptor beta chain is given with its context. The antigen remains undetermined. The sample belongs to a study of T cell responses to AZD1222 COVID-19 vaccine. Findings of the study overall: Spike-specific TCR breadth and depth grew following two AZD1222 doses. White British ancestry dominated among donors, who included more females, and clonal diversity was possibly underestimated.

Profiled with immunoSEQ multiplex PCR; TCRdb holds only in-frame clones, not every one. The data hold roughly 110,000 clones, with 80% to 95% observed a single time. Combined were second doses at about 4 or about 12 weeks. This CDR3 comprises 13 residues. The ends were cut back, 1 base at V and 10 bases at J, with 13 bases in the middle. This specimen was peripheral blood, taken 28 days after the second AZD1222 dose. The gene calls are TRBV12-3 or TRBV12-4 and TRBJ1-1; D possibly corresponds to TRBD1 (6 bases). This receptor was obtained from an adult who received the AZD1222 COVID-19 vaccine. This CDR3 reads CASSLESGAAAFF. The CDR3, as DNA: TGTGCCAGCAGTTTAGAATCAGGGGCCGCAGCTTTCTTT.